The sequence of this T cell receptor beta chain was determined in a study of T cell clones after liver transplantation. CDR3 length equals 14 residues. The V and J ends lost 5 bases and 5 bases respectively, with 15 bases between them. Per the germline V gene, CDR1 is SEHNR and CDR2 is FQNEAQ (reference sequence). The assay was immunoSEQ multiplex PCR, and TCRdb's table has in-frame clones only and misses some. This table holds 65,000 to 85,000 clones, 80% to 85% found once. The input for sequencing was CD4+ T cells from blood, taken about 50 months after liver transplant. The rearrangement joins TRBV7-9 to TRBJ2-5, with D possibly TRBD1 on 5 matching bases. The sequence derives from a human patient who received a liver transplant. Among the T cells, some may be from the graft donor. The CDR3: CASSHGQDGETQYF. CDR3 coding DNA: TGTGCCAGCAGCCACGGACAAGACGGGGAGACCCAGTACTTC.